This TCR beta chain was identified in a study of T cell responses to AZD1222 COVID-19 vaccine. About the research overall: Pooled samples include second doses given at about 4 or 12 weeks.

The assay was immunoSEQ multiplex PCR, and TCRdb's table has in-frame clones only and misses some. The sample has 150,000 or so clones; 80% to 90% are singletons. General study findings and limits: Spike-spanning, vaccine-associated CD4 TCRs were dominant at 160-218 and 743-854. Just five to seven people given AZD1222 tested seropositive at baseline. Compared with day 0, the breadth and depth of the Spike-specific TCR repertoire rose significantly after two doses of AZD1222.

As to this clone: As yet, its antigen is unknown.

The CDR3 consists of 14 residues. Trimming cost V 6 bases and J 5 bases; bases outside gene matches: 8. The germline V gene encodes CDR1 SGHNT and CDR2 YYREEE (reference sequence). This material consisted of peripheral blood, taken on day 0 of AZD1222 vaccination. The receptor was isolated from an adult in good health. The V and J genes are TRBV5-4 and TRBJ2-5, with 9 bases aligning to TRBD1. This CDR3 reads CASMQGTGQETQYF. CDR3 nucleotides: TGTGCCAGCATGCAAGGGACAGGGCAGGAGACCCAGTACTTC.